This is a list of T cell receptor beta chains from one sample in a study of blood T cell repertoires in COVID-19. Generated by immunoSEQ multiplex PCR, the TCRdb table keeps only in-frame clones and is missing some. The sample includes 150,000 to 200,000 clones, 75% to 85% of them seen just once. The source material was PBMCs or T cells enriched from blood (not recorded which). All receptors derive from a man aged 40-49 years who had recovered from COVID-19. CDR3s include the opening cysteine and the closing phenylalanine or tryptophan. A D gene is named only where the DNA matches it firmly. Not every row has a clone size; where given, it reads once, few, many or a size class.

D gene | J gene | V gene | clone size | CDR3 DNA | CDR3 protein
TRBD1 | TRBJ2-3 | TRBV24-1 | NA | TGTGCCACCAGTGCGGGACAGGGTAAGAGCACAGATACGCAGTATTTT | CATSAGQGKSTDTQYF
TRBD1 | TRBJ1-6 | TRBV7-9 | NA | TGTGCCAGCAGCTTAGGGGACAGAGGCTCACCCCTCCACTTT | CASSLGDRGSPLHF
NA | TRBJ1-4 | TRBV3-1/TRBV3-2 | few | TGTGCCAGCAGAGAAAGAACAACAGGGATGGCTGAAAAACTGTTTTTT | CASRERTTGMAEKLFF
TRBD1 | TRBJ1-3 | TRBV10-3 | NA | TGTGCCATCACCATGAAGACAGGGGCTGGAAACACCATATATTTT | CAITMKTGAGNTIYF
TRBD2 | TRBJ2-7 | TRBV28 | NA | TGTGCCAGCAGTTTACCGGTAGCGGGGGGCTACGAGCAGTACTTC | CASSLPVAGGYEQYF
NA | TRBJ1-1 | TRBV5-1 | few | TGCGCCAGCAGCCGCGCCATGCAGGGTTCGAACCTGAACACTGAAGCTTTCTTT | CASSRAMQGSNLNTEAFF
NA | TRBJ2-1 | TRBV9 | NA | TGTGCCAGCAGCCCCCCCGTCGGAGGGTACTACAATGAGCAGTTCTTC | CASSPPVGGYYNEQFF
TRBD1 | TRBJ1-2 | TRBV9 | NA | TGTGCCAGCAGCGCGGGACCCGGACAGGGGGCGGGCGGCTACACCTTC | CASSAGPGQGAGGYTF
NA | TRBJ1-1 | TRBV5-6 | few | TGTGCCAGCAGCTTGGACAGAGATGAAGCTTTCTTT | CASSLDRDEAFF
TRBD2 | TRBJ2-1 | TRBV27 | NA | TGTGCCAGCAGGAAAGCGGGGACCTCCTACAATGAGCAGTTCTTC | CASRKAGTSYNEQFF
TRBD1 | TRBJ1-2 | TRBV5-1 | NA | TGCGCCAGCAGACCGACAGGGAGCGGAGGCTACACCTTC | CASRPTGSGGYTF
NA | TRBJ2-1 | TRBV19 | NA | TGTGCCAGTAGTCGGATACGCGGGGACTACAATGAGCAGTTCTTC | CASSRIRGDYNEQFF
NA | TRBJ1-1 | TRBV7-9 | NA | TGTGCCAGCAGCTTTCCCCCGGGGTTTGGGGTTTCTAACACTGAAGCTTTCTTT | CASSFPPGFGVSNTEAFF
TRBD1 | TRBJ2-5 | TRBV6-5 | once | TGTGCCAGCAGGTCGACAGGGGACCAAGAGACCCAGTACTTC | CASRSTGDQETQYF
TRBD1 | TRBJ1-2 | TRBV29-1 | few | TGCAGCGTTTGGACAGGAAGTGACTATGGCTACACCTTC | CSVWTGSDYGYTF
TRBD1 | TRBJ2-1 | TRBV27 | NA | TGTGCCAGCAGTGTTCATTTCGGGACAGGGCGTGGAATCAATGAGCAGTTCTTC | CASSVHFGTGRGINEQFF
TRBD1 | TRBJ1-3 | TRBV5-8 | NA | TGTGCCAGCAGCGCCCGACAGGGGCAGGGAAACACCATATATTTT | CASSARQGQGNTIYF
NA | TRBJ2-3 | TRBV10-1 | NA | TGCGCCAGCCCGAGCACAGATACGCAGTATTTT | CASPSTDTQYF
TRBD1 | TRBJ1-5 | TRBV2 | NA | TGTGCCAGCAGTCGGGACAGGGGGCAACAGCCCCAGCATTTT | CASSRDRGQQPQHF
NA | TRBJ1-5 | TRBV21-1 | NA | TGTGCCAGCAGCAAAGGCAGGTATAGCAATCAGCCCCAGCATTTT | CASSKGRYSNQPQHF
NA | TRBJ2-3 | TRBV6-2/TRBV6-3 | NA | TGTGCCAGCAGTCAGACCCTGATCGGGGGAGCGAGCACAGATACGCAGTATTTT | CASSQTLIGGASTDTQYF
TRBD2 | TRBJ2-3 | TRBV7-2 | once | TGTGCCAGCAGCTGGGGCGGGGGGGCTACAGATACGCAGTATTTT | CASSWGGGATDTQYF
NA | TRBJ1-1 | TRBV4-1 | NA | TGCGCCAGCAGCCTCTCAGGGGCCCGTCCTGAAGCTTTCTTT | CASSLSGARPEAFF
TRBD2 | TRBJ2-5 | TRBV2 | NA | TGTGCCAGCAGTCTCGAGCGGGGGGGCCGAGAGACCCAGTACTTC | CASSLERGGRETQYF
NA | TRBJ1-2 | TRBV19 | few | TGTGCCAGTTCTCGGGAGGCTAACTATGGCTACACCTTC | CASSREANYGYTF
NA | TRBJ1-2 | TRBV12-3/TRBV12-4 | NA | TGTGCCAGCAGTTGGGGGGAAGGCTACACCTTC | CASSWGEGYTF
TRBD1 | TRBJ1-6 | TRBV7-2 | NA | TGTGCCAGCAGCTTACCCCCACAGGGGGCTGGGTCACCCCTCCACTTT | CASSLPPQGAGSPLHF
TRBD2 | TRBJ2-1 | TRBV6-6 | NA | TGTGCCAGCAGTTGGGGCGGGGGGTCCTATGAGCAGTTCTTC | CASSWGGGSYEQFF
NA | TRBJ1-1 | TRBV30 | NA | TGTGCCTGGAGGCCCGGTAGCGTGGTTGAAGCTTTCTTT | CAWRPGSVVEAFF
TRBD1 | TRBJ1-2 | TRBV5-4 | NA | TGTGCCAGCAGCTTGGTGGGACAGGGGCTCTATGGCTACACCTTC | CASSLVGQGLYGYTF
NA | TRBJ2-2 | TRBV19 | NA | TGTGCCAGTAGTATAGGTTGGGGGGACTCGGCCGGGGAGCTGTTTTTT | CASSIGWGDSAGELFF
NA | TRBJ1-1 | TRBV6-5 | NA | TGTGCCAGCAGTTACTTGGGGGGCACTGAAGCTTTCTTT | CASSYLGGTEAFF
TRBD1 | TRBJ1-2 | TRBV6-2/TRBV6-3 | NA | TGTGCCAGCAGTTCCAGACAGGGGGCCAGCTATGGCTACACCTTC | CASSSRQGASYGYTF
TRBD1 | TRBJ2-2 | TRBV30 | NA | TGTGCCTGGGAGTCCGGGACAGTTTACACCGGGGAGCTGTTTTTT | CAWESGTVYTGELFF
NA | TRBJ1-2 | TRBV7-9 | NA | TGTGCCAGCAGCCAGTCACAGGGAGGCTACACCTTC | CASSQSQGGYTF
NA | TRBJ1-2 | TRBV29-1 | NA | TGCAGCGTTGAAAGCCGCCGGGAGAATGGCTACACCTTC | CSVESRRENGYTF
NA | TRBJ2-5 | TRBV5-1 | NA | TGCGCCAGCAGCCCAGCGGGCACGTTCCAAGAGACCCAGTACTTC | CASSPAGTFQETQYF
NA | TRBJ2-5 | TRBV7-3 | NA | TGTGCCAGCAGCTTTCAGGGCGGACGAGAGACCCAGTACTTC | CASSFQGGRETQYF
NA | TRBJ2-3 | TRBV5-6 | NA | TGTGCCAGCAGCTTGCCAGCAGATACGCAGTATTTT | CASSLPADTQYF
NA | TRBJ1-5 | TRBV19 | NA | TGTGCCAGCTTAGGCGACAGGACCAATCAGCCCCAGCATTTT | CASLGDRTNQPQHF
NA | TRBJ1-1 | TRBV7-9 | NA | TGTGCCAGCAGCTTCTCAGGGGAACACACTGAAGCTTTCTTT | CASSFSGEHTEAFF
TRBD1 | TRBJ1-3 | TRBV10-3 | NA | TGTGCCATCAGGGGGGACAGCTCTGGAAACACCATATATTTT | CAIRGDSSGNTIYF
NA | TRBJ1-1 | TRBV4-1 | NA | TGCGCCAGCAGCCAATGGCAGGGTGGGGCTGAAGCTTTCTTT | CASSQWQGGAEAFF
NA | TRBJ1-2 | TRBV27 | NA | TGTGCCAGCAGTTTCGGAACGCCAGGTACAGGCTACACCTTC | CASSFGTPGTGYTF
NA | TRBJ1-2 | TRBV7-9 | NA | TGTGCCAGCAGCTTAGCGACTCTCCTAAGGAACTTAGCTAACTATGGCTACACCTTC | CASSLATLLRNLANYGYTF
NA | TRBJ2-7 | TRBV30 | once | TGTGCCTGGAGTGGGGCCGGGGCCTACGAGCAGTACTTC | CAWSGAGAYEQYF
NA | TRBJ1-2 | TRBV6-5 | NA | TGTGCCAGCACCTCCTTACGACAGTCTGGCTACACCTTC | CASTSLRQSGYTF
NA | TRBJ1-4 | TRBV15 | NA | TGTGCCACCAGCAGAGATTCAATGACAAATGAAAAACTGTTTTTT | CATSRDSMTNEKLFF
TRBD1 | TRBJ1-4 | TRBV5-1 | NA | TGCGCCAGCAGCCCGCCGACAGGGACAACTAATGAAAAACTGTTTTTT | CASSPPTGTTNEKLFF
NA | TRBJ1-6 | TRBV3-1/TRBV3-2 | NA | TGTGCCAGCAGCCAAGATATCAGGGGAACTTCACCCCTCCACTTT | CASSQDIRGTSPLHF
NA | TRBJ1-2 | TRBV2 | once | TGTGCCAGCCACAGTGTGGATAACTATGGCTACACCTTC | CASHSVDNYGYTF
NA | TRBJ1-1 | TRBV27 | NA | TGTGCCAGCCTACTCCGGGGAAGCGCTGAAGCTTTCTTT | CASLLRGSAEAFF
NA | TRBJ1-2 | TRBV12-3/TRBV12-4 | few | TGTGCCAGCAGTTCGGGGGGTAACTATGGCTACACCTTC | CASSSGGNYGYTF
TRBD1 | TRBJ2-3 | TRBV2 | NA | TGTGCCAGCAGCGCCAGGGGGATGACAGATACGCAGTATTTT | CASSARGMTDTQYF
NA | TRBJ2-2 | TRBV1 | NA | TGCACCAGCAGCCAGACTACCGGGGAGCTGTTTTTT | CTSSQTTGELFF